This TCR beta chain derives from a study of cytomegalovirus exposure and HLA in healthy donors. The PCR used 60 Vbeta and 13 Jbeta primers. Sequencing was performed with immunoSEQ multiplex PCR; in TCRdb, only in-frame clones are kept and a portion is missing. Of about 43,000 clones in the sample, roughly 77% are singletons; the top ten hold 1.4%. The germline V and J ends were trimmed by 4 bases and 6 bases, with 9 bases remaining between them. Germline assignment: CDR1 SGHRS and CDR2 YFSETQ. The CDR3 is 12 residues long. The chain recombines TRBV5-1 with TRBJ2-3, with a possible D match to TRBD2 (5 bases). The TCR comes from a man aged 25 to 40 in good health and CMV-seronegative. Material: PBMCs. The CDR3 region has the DNA TGCGCCAGCAGCCCGGAGGTGGATACGCAGTATTTT. This sequence encodes CASSPEVDTQYF.